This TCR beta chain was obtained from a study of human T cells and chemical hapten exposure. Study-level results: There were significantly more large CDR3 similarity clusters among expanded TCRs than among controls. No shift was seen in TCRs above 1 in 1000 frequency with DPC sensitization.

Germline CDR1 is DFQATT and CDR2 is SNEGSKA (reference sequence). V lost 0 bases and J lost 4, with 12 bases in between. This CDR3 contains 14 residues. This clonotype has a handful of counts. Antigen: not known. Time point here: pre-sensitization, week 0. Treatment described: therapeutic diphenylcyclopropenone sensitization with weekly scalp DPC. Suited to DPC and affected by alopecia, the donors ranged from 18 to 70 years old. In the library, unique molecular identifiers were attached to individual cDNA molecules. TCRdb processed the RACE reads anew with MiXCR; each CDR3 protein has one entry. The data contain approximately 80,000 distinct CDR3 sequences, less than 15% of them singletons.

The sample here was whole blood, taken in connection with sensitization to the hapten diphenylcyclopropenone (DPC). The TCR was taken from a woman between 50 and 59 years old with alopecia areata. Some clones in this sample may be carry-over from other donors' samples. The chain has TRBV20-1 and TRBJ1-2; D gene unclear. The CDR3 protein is CSARDRRVAYGYTF. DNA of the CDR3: TGCAGTGCTAGAGATCGGCGGGTGGCCTATGGCTACACCTTC.